This TCR beta chain was documented in a study of T-cell memory formation after mild COVID-19. Regarding the study as a whole: Clones contracting across day 15 to 85 had a balanced CD4/CD8 profile; later expanding clones leaned CD4+.

V was clipped by 6 bases and J by 2 bases; unmatched bases: 12. The CDR3 has 18 amino acids. A word on this clonotype: Its antigen is unknown.

A single record per CDR3 protein comes from TCRdb applying MiXCR to the 5' RACE reads. The data hold 350,000 to 450,000 distinct CDR3 sequences, with 25% to 30% observed a single time. The TCR originated in an adult woman who had mild COVID-19 (a few samples of this study predate the infection). Cell type and time point are not known. Material for sequencing was PBMCs or a T cell subset sorted from them (not recorded which). This chain uses TRBV12-3 or TRBV12-4 with TRBJ2-3, with 12 bases aligning to TRBD1. The CDR3 spells CASSSPRPGQGATDTQYF. CDR3 DNA: TGTGCCAGCAGCTCACCCAGGCCGGGACAGGGGGCCACAGATACGCAGTATTTT.